This is a list of T cell receptor beta chains from one sample in a study of blood T cell repertoires in COVID-19. Assay: immunoSEQ multiplex PCR; the TCRdb copy retains only in-frame clones and omits some. The sample has about 110,000 clones, roughly nine tenths seen once. Sample: peripheral blood. Every receptor here comes from a man aged 35-49 years with acute or convalescent COVID-19. The CDR3 runs from the conserved cysteine through the conserved F or W. A D gene is named only where the DNA matches it firmly. Size values are once, few and many counts, or a class for expanded clones, and some rows have none.

TRBJ2-3	TRBV10-3	.	.	TGTGCCATCAACACTAGGCCCACAGATACGCAGTATTTT	CAINTRPTDTQYF
TRBJ1-6	TRBV27	once	.	TGTGCCAGCAGTTTAGAACGGAGCTCCTATAATTCACCCCTCCACTTT	CASSLERSSYNSPLHF
TRBJ1-1	TRBV5-1	.	.	TGCGCCAGCAGCTTGTTACAGGGCGAAGCTTTCTTT	CASSLLQGEAFF
TRBJ2-1	TRBV6-5	once	.	TGTGCCAGCAGACTTGAAGGGGGGGCAAAAAATGAGCAGTTCTTC	CASRLEGGAKNEQFF
TRBJ2-2	TRBV11-2	.	.	TGTGCCAGCAGCTTAGGGGGGGACACCGGGGAGCTGTTTTTT	CASSLGGDTGELFF
TRBJ1-5	TRBV27	.	TRBD1	TGTGCCAGCAGAAACGCCGGGACAGAGAATCAGCCCCAGCATTTT	CASRNAGTENQPQHF
TRBJ1-6	TRBV7-2	.	TRBD1	TGTGCCAGCAGCTTAGGCCTTGGGACAGGCCTAACAAATAATTCACCCCTCCACTTT	CASSLGLGTGLTNNSPLHF
TRBJ2-2	TRBV6-1	few	TRBD1	TGTGCCAGCAGTGACGGGACAGGGGAAGTAACCGGGGAGCTGTTTTTT	CASSDGTGEVTGELFF
TRBJ2-7	TRBV27	.	TRBD1	TGTGCCAGCAGACGGGACAGCTTCTACGAGCAGTACTTC	CASRRDSFYEQYF
TRBJ1-6	TRBV13	.	.	TGTGCCAGCAGCTTAGTGGAGTCACCCCTCCACTTT	CASSLVESPLHF
TRBJ2-1	TRBV9	.	.	TGTGCCAGCAGCGTTCAAGCGGCCTCCTCCTACAATGAGCAGTTCTTC	CASSVQAASSYNEQFF